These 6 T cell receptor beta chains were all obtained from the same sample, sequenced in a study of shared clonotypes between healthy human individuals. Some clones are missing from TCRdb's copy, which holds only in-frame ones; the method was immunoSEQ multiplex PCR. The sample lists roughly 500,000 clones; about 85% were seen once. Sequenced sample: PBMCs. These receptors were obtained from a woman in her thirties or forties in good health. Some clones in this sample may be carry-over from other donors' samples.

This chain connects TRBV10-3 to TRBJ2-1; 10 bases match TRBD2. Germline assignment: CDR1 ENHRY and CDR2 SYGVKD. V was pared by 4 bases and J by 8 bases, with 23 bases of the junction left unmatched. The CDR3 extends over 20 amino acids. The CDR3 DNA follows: TGTGCCATCAGTGTTCCGAGGCTAGCGGGAGCAAGAGGGGGTGGGGATGAGCAGTTCTTC. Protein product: CAISVPRLAGARGGGDEQFF.

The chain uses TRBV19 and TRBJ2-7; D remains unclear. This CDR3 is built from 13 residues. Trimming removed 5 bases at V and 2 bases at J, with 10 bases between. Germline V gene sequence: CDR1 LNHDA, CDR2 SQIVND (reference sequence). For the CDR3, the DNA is TGTGCCAGTAGTCCGGCCAGAACCTACGAGCAGTACTTC. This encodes CASSPARTYEQYF.

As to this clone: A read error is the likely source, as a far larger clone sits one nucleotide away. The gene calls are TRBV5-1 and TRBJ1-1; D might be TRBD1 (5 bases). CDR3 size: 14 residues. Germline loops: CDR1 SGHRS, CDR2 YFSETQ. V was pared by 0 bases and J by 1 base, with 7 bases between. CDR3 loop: CASSLETENTEAFF. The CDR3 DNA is TGCGCCAGCAGCTTGGAGACAGAGAACACTGAAGCTTTCTTT. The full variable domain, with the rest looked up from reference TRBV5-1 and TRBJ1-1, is KAGVTQTPRYLIKTRGQQVTLSCSPISGHRSVSWYQQTPGQGLQFLFEYFSETQRNKGNFPGRFSGRQFSNSRSEMNVSTLELGDSALYLCASSLETENTEAFFGQGTRLTVV.

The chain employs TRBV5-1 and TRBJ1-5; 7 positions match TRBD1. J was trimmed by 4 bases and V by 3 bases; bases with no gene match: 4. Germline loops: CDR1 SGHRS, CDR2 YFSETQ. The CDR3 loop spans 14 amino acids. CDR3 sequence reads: CASSSGTENQPQHF. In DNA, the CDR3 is TGCGCCAGCAGCTCCGGGACAGAAAATCAGCCCCAGCATTTT.

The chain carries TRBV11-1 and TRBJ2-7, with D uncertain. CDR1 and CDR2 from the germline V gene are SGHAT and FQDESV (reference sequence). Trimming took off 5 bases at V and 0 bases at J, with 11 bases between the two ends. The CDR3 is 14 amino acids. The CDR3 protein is CASSRSLNSYEQYF. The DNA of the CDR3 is TGTGCCAGCAGCCGTAGCCTGAACTCCTACGAGCAGTACTTC.

The CDR3 region has the DNA TGTGCCTCTCTCCGGAACTTACAAGAGACCCAGTACTTC. Translation gives CASLRNLQETQYF. The J gene is TRBJ2-5, the V gene TRBV6-1, with no clear D. The germline V and J ends were trimmed by 11 bases and 2 bases, with 15 bases remaining between them. This CDR3 contains 13 residues. Germline V gene sequence: CDR1 MNHNS, CDR2 SASEGT.